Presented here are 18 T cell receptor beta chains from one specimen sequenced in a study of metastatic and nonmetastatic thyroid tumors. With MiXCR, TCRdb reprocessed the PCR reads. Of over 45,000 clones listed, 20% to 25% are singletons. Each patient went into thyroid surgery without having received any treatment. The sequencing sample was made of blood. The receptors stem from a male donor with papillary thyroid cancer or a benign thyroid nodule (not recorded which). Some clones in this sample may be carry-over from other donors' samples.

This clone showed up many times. This CDR3 reads CASRGAGEAETQYF. CDR3 DNA sequence: TGTGCCAGCAGGGGAGCGGGAGAAGCGGAGACCCAGTACTTC. The chain employs TRBV6-1 and TRBJ2-5; 8 positions agree with TRBD2. This CDR3 has 14 amino acids. Germline V gene sequence: CDR1 MNHNS, CDR2 SASEGT. V was clipped by 6 bases and J by 5 bases; unmatched bases: 8.

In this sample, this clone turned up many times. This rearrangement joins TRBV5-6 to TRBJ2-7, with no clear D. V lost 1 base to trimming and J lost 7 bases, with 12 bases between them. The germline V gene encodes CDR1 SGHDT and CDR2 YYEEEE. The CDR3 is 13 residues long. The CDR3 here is CASSLSPLREQYF. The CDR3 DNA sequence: TGTGCCAGCAGCTTGTCGCCCCTCCGGGAGCAGTACTTC.

In DNA, the CDR3 is TGCAGTGCTAGCTCCACAGGGAGCGCACCCTCCGAGCAGTACTTC. Residues: CSASSTGSAPSEQYF. V usage is TRBV20-1 and J usage is TRBJ2-7; D perhaps matches TRBD1 (6 bases). The ends were cut back, 3 bases at V and 6 bases at J, with 21 bases in the middle. The CDR3 extends over 15 amino acids. CDR1 and CDR2 (germline): DFQATT, SNEGSKA (reference sequence).

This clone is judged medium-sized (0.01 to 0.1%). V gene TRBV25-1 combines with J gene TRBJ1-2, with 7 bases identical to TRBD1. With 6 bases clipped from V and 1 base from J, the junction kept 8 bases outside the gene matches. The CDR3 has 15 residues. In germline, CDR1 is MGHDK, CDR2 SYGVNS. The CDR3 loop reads CASRQSRGVNYGYTF. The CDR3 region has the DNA TGTGCCAGCAGGCAGAGCAGGGGGGTTAACTATGGCTACACCTTC.

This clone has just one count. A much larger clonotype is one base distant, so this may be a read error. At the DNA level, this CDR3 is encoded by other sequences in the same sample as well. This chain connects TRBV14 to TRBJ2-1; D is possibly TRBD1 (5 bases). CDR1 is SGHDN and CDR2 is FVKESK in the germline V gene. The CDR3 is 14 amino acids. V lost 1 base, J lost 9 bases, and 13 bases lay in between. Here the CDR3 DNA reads TGTGCCAGCAGCCAAGTAGGGGCCGGTGGTGAGCAGTTCTTC. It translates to CASSQVGAGGEQFF.

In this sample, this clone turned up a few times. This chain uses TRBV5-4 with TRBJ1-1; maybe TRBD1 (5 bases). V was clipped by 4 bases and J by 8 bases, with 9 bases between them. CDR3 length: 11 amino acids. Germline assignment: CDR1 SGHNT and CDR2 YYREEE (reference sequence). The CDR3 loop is CASSVSGEAFF. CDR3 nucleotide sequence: TGTGCCAGCAGCGTTTCAGGGGAAGCTTTCTTT. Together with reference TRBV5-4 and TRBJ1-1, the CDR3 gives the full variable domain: ETGVTQSPTHLIKTRGQQVTLRCSSQSGHNTVSWYQQALGQGPQFIFQYYREEENGRGNFPPRFSGLQFPNYSSELNVNALELDDSALYLCASSVSGEAFFGQGTRLTVV.

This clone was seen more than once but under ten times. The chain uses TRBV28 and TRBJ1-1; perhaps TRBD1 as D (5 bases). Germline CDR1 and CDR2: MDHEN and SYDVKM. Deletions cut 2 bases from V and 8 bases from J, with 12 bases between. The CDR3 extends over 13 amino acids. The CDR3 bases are TGTGCCAGCAGTTTAGGGGGTGCAGAGGAAGCTTTCTTT. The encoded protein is CASSLGGAEEAFF.

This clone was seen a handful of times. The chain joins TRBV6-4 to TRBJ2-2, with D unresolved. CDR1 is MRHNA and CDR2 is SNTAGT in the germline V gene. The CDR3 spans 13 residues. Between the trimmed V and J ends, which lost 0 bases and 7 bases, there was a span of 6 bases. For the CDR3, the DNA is TGTGCCAGCAGTGACTCAGGGATCGGGGAGCTGTTTTTT. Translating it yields CASSDSGIGELFF.

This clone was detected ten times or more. CDR3 sequence reads: CASSSGVTEAFF. In nucleotides, the CDR3 is TGTGCCAGCAGTTCAGGGGTCACTGAAGCTTTCTTT. The chain combines TRBV28 with TRBJ1-1, with D perhaps TRBD1 (6 bases). Germline-derived CDR1 and CDR2 are MDHEN and SYDVKM. V was cut by 4 bases and J by 4 bases, with 7 bases left in between. CDR3 length equals 12 residues.

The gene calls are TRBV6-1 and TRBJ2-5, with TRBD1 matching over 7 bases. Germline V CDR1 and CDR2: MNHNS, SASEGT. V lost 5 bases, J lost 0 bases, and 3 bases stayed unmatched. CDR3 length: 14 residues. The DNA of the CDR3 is TGTGCCAGCAGTAGGGGACAGAACCAAGAGACCCAGTACTTC. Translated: CASSRGQNQETQYF.

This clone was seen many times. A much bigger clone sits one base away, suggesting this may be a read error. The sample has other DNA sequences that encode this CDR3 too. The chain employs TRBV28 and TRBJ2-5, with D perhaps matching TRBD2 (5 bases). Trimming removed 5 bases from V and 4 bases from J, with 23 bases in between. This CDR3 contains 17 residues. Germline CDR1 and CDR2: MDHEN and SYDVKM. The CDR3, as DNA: TGTGCCAGCAGTCCTGGCCCCGGCGTAGGAGGTTTAGAGACCCAGTACTTC. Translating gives CASSPGPGVGGLETQYF.

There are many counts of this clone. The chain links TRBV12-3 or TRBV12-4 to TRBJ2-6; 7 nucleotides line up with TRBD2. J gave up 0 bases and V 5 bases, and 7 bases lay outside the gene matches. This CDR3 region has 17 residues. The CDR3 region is CASSRLAKSSGANVLTF. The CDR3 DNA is TGTGCCAGCAGTAGACTAGCAAAAAGCTCTGGGGCCAACGTCCTGACTTTC.

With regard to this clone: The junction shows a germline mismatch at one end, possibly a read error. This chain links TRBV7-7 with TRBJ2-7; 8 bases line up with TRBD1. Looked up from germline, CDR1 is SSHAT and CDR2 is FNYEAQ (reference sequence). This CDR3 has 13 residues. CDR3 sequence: CTSSSDRGGEQYF. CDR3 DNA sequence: TGTACCAGCAGCTCCGACAGGGGTGGCGAGCAGTACTTC.

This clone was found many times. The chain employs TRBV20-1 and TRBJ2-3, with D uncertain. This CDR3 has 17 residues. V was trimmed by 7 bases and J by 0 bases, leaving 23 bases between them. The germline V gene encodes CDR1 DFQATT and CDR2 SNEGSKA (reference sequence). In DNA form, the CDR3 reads TGCAGTGTTTCGAGGCCCGGCTTTCGACCTAGCACAGATACGCAGTATTTT. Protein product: CSVSRPGFRPSTDTQYF.

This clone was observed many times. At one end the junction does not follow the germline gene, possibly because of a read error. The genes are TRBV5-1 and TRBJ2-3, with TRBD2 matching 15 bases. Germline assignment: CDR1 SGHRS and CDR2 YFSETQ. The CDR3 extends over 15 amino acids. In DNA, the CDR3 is TGCGCCAGCAGGTTGGGACTAGCGGGAGGAGATACGCAGTATTTT. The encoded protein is CASRLGLAGGDTQYF.

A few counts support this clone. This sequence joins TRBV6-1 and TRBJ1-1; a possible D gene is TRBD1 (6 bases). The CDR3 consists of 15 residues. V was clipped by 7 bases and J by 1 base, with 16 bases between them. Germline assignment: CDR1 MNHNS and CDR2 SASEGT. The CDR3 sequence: CASTGTLRTNTEAFF. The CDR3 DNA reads TGTGCCAGCACCGGGACACTTAGAACGAACACTGAAGCTTTCTTT.

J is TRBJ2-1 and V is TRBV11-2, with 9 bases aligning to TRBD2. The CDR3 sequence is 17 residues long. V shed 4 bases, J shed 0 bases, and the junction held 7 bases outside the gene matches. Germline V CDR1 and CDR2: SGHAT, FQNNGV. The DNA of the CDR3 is TGTGCCAGCAGCTCCAGTGCGGGAGGGAGCTCCTACAATGAGCAGTTCTTC. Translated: CASSSSAGGSSYNEQFF.

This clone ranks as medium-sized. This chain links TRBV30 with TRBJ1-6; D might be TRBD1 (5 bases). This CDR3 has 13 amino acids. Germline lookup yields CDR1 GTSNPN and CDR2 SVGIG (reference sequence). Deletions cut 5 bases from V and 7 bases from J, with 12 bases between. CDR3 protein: CAWGQPANSPLHF. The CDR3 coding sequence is TGTGCCTGGGGACAACCTGCCAATTCACCCCTCCACTTT.